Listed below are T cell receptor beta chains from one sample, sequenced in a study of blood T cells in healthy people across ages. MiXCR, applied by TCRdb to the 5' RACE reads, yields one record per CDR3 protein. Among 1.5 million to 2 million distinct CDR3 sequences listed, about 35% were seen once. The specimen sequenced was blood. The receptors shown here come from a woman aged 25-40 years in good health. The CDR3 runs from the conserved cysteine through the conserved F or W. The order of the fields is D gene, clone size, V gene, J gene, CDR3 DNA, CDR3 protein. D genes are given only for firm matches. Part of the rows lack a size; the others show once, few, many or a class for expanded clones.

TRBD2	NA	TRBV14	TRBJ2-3	TGTGCCAGCAGCCTTCCTCGTAGCGGGGCCAGCACAGATACGCAGTATTTT	CASSLPRSGASTDTQYF
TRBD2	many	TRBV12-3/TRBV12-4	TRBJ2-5	TGTGCCAGCAGTTTGGGAGGGATAAGCGAGACCCAGTACTTC	CASSLGGISETQYF
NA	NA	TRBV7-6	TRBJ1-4	TGTGCCAGCAGCTCATTTTCTAATAGGGTTAATGAAAAACTGTTTTTT	CASSSFSNRVNEKLFF
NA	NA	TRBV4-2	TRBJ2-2	TGTGCCAGCAGCCCTTCCAGAGAAATTACCGGGGAGCTGTTTTTT	CASSPSREITGELFF
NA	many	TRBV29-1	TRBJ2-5	TGCAGCGTTGTAGGTCAAGAGACCCAGTACTTC	CSVVGQETQYF
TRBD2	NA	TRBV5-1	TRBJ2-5	TGCGCCAGCAGCTTTGATAGCGGGAGTTCGGAGACCCAGTACTTC	CASSFDSGSSETQYF
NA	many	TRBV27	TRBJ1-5	TGTGCCAGCAGTTTTTCGGGGTCTTGGGGCAATCAGCCCCAGCATTTT	CASSFSGSWGNQPQHF
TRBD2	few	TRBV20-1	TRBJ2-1	TGCAGTGCTAGAGATCCCGCGGGAGGTTCCTACAATGAGCAGTTCTTC	CSARDPAGGSYNEQFF
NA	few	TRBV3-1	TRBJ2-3	TGTGCCAGCAGCCAAGGATCAGGAGACGCAGATACGCAGTATTTT	CASSQGSGDADTQYF
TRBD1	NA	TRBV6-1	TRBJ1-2	TGTGCCAGCAGTGAAGGACAGGGGGCCTATGGCTACACCTTC	CASSEGQGAYGYTF
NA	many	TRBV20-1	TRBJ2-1	TGCAGTGCATGGGACTGGGACAATGAGCAGTTCTTC	CSAWDWDNEQFF
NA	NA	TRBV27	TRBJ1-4	TGTGCCACCAGATCCAGAGCCGATGAAAAACTGTTTTTT	CATRSRADEKLFF
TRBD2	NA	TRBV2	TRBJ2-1	TGTGCCAGCAGTGCCAGGACTAGCGGAGCCCTCTACAATGAGCAGTTCTTC	CASSARTSGALYNEQFF
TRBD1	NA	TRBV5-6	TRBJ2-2	TGTGCCAGCAGCTTGGAAGGACAGGGTGTCACCGGGGAGCTGTTTTTT	CASSLEGQGVTGELFF
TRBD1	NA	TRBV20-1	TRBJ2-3	TGCAGTCCTTCGACAGGGGGCACAGATACGCAGTATTTT	CSPSTGGTDTQYF
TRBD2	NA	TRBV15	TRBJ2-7	TGTGCCACCAGCAGAGATCGGGAGGACGAGCAGTACTTC	CATSRDREDEQYF
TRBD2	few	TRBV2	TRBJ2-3	TGTGCCAGCAGTGAGGGGACTAGCGGGCAGTATTTT	CASSEGTSGQYF
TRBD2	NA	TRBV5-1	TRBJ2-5	TGCGCCAGCAACCCCGGGACTAGTGGTGATGAGCAGTACTTC	CASNPGTSGDEQYF
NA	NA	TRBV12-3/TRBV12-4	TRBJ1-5	TGTGCCAGCAGCCCAGAGACCGACCGTAATCAGCCCCAGCATTTT	CASSPETDRNQPQHF
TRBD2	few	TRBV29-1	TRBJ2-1	TGCAGCGTTCAATTAGCGGGGCGCTCCTACAATGAGCAGTTCTTC	CSVQLAGRSYNEQFF
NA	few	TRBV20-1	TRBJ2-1	TGCAGTGCTAGAGCGAACGGGGTTCCCTACAATGAGCAGTTCTTC	CSARANGVPYNEQFF
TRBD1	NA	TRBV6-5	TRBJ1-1	TGTGCCAGCAGTTACTGGGGGACAGGGGGTGGGTCGGCCACTGAAGCTTTCTTT	CASSYWGTGGGSATEAFF
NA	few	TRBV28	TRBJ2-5	TGTGCCAGCAGTTTATCGCGCCAGGGGCGTTTTCGAGAGACCCAGTACTTC	CASSLSRQGRFRETQYF
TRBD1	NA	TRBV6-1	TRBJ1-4	TGTGCCAGCAGTGAACCGGGACAGGGCGGCGAAAAACTGTTTTTT	CASSEPGQGGEKLFF
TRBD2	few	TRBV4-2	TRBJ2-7	TGTGCCAGCAGCCAGGGAGGCACAGCGGGAACCTACGAGCAGTACTTC	CASSQGGTAGTYEQYF
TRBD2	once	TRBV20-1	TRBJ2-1	TGCAGTGCTAGAGATCATCGGACTAGCGGTTACAATGAGCAGTTCTTC	CSARDHRTSGYNEQFF
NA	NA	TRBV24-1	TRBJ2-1	TGTGCCACCAGTGTCGCCGGCTACGGGGCGAATGAGCAGTTCTTC	CATSVAGYGANEQFF
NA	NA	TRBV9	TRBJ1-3	NA	CASSVGRGTGNTRYF
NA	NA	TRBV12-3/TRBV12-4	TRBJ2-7	TGTGCCAGCAGTTTCTCTGACCAACCTGGGGGCGAGCAGTACTTC	CASSFSDQPGGEQYF
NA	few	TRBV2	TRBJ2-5	TGTGCCAGCAGTGATATAGTGACCCAGTACTTC	CASSDIVTQYF
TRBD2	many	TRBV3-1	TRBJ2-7	TGTGCCAGCAGCCAAGATGGGGGATGGGCTAGCGGGAGGGCCGTTTCCTTTTACGAGCAGTACTTC	CASSQDGGWASGRAVSFYEQYF
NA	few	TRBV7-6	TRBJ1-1	TGTGCCAGCAGCTCATACCGGGGGAGCACTGAAGCTTTCTTT	CASSSYRGSTEAFF
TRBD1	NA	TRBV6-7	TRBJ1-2	TGTGCCAGCAGGCTCGGACAGGGGAGAGGCTACACCTTC	CASRLGQGRGYTF